Following are 24 T cell receptor beta chains from one sample sequenced in a study of blood T cell repertoires in COVID-19. Sequenced by immunoSEQ multiplex PCR; TCRdb stores in-frame clones only, minus some. This sample carries over 400,000 clones, 70% to 90% of them seen once, and the ten largest clones take around 7.8%. The sequencing input was peripheral blood. These receptors all come from a woman between 50 and 59 years old with COVID-19, enrolled during active disease.

This chain links TRBV5-6 with TRBJ1-2; no clear D. Trimming shortened V by 3 bases and J by 7 bases, and 13 bases separated the two germline ends. CDR1 is SGHDT, CDR2 YYEEEE, per germline. This CDR3 region has 13 residues. As DNA, the CDR3 is TGTGCCAGCAGCTCCCTAGTTGGTGGTGGCTACACCTTC. Translated: CASSSLVGGGYTF. The full variable domain, in which reference TRBV5-6 and TRBJ1-2 provide the parts outside the CDR3, is DAGVTQSPTHLIKTRGQQVTLRCSPKSGHDTVSWYQQALGQGPQFIFQYYEEEERQRGNFPDRFSGHQFPNYSSELNVNALLLGDSALYLCASSSLVGGGYTFGSGTRLTVV.

The rearrangement uses TRBV19 and TRBJ2-6; D unresolved. CDR1 and CDR2 from the germline V gene are LNHDA and SQIVND (reference sequence). CDR3 length: 16 residues. The V gene lost 1 base and the J gene lost 0 bases, with 7 bases spanning the gap. CDR3 loop: CASSIGGGSGANVLTF. CDR3 nucleotides: TGTGCCAGTAGTATAGGTGGCGGCTCTGGGGCCAACGTCCTGACTTTC.

V and J are TRBV5-4 and TRBJ2-2; D uncertain. The length of the CDR3 is 13 residues. V gave up 0 bases and J gave up 6 bases, with 6 bases separating them. CDR1 is SGHNT, CDR2 YYREEE, per germline (reference sequence). The CDR3 DNA reads as TGTGCCAGCAGCTTGGGTGGAGCCGGGGAGCTGTTTTTT. Protein: CASSLGGAGELFF.

The chain employs TRBV27 and TRBJ1-1; D gene uncertain. The CDR3 covers 11 residues. Deletions cut 4 bases from V and 8 bases from J, with 8 bases between. CDR1 is MNHEY and CDR2 is SMNVEV in the germline V gene (reference sequence). Here the CDR3 DNA reads TGTGCCAGCAGTTCCTCGGGGGAAGCTTTCTTT. Translated, it gives CASSSSGEAFF.

The V and J genes are TRBV7-7 and TRBJ1-1; D is ambiguous. This CDR3 has 13 amino acids. Per germline, CDR1 SSHAT and CDR2 FNYEAQ (reference sequence). V was shortened by 5 bases and J by 2 bases, with 9 bases between the two germline ends. The CDR3 reads CASSLHLNTEAFF. In nucleotides, the CDR3 is TGTGCCAGCAGCCTGCACCTAAACACTGAAGCTTTCTTT.

This clone was seen at least ten times. The chain combines TRBV6-5 with TRBJ1-2; D ambiguous. The CDR3 extends over 11 amino acids. V was pared by 10 bases and J by 8 bases, with 14 bases between. Per germline, CDR1 MNHEY and CDR2 SVGAGI. The CDR3 DNA reads as TGTGCCACCGCCCGTTCGGGAGGCTACACCTTC. Residues: CATARSGGYTF.

This clone was seen just once. This chain joins TRBV2 and TRBJ2-7, with unresolved D. The V end was cut by 5 bases, the J end by 0 bases, with 5 bases between. The CDR3 sequence is 12 residues long. Per the germline V gene, CDR1 is SNHLY and CDR2 is FYNNEI. The CDR3 here is CASSLLSYEQYF. The CDR3 DNA sequence: TGTGCCAGCAGTCTACTCTCCTACGAGCAGTACTTC. The full variable domain, with the rest looked up from reference TRBV2 and TRBJ2-7, is EPEVTQTPSHQVTQMGQEVILRCVPISNHLYFYWYRQILGQKVEFLVSFYNNEISEKSEIFDDQFSVERPDGSNFTLKIRSTKLEDSAMYFCASSLLSYEQYFGPGTRLTVT.

The chain combines TRBV6-5 with TRBJ2-7, with 8 positions matching TRBD2. V lost 5 bases and J lost 5; bases outside the gene matches: 5. CDR1 MNHEY and CDR2 SVGAGI come from the germline V gene. The CDR3 totals 13 residues. The CDR3 DNA reads TGTGCCAGCAGTCGGGGGGGGCAGAACGAGCAGTACTTC. It specifies CASSRGGQNEQYF.

This clone has only one observation. The J gene is TRBJ2-7, the V gene TRBV7-9; D remains ambiguous. Germline CDR1 reads SEHNR; CDR2 reads FQNEAQ (reference sequence). Trimming shortened V by 5 bases and J by 7 bases, and 12 bases separated the two germline ends. This CDR3 has 12 amino acids. The CDR3 loop is CASSRRSSEQYF. For the CDR3, the DNA is TGTGCCAGCAGCCGGCGGTCATCGGAGCAGTACTTC.

V and J are TRBV19 and TRBJ2-3, with D hard to call. Germline loops: CDR1 LNHDA, CDR2 SQIVND (reference sequence). CDR3 size: 15 residues. With 3 bases removed from V and 0 bases from J, the gap between germline ends came to 10 bases. The CDR3 bases are TGTGCCAGTAGTATCTCGGCGGTCAGCACAGATACGCAGTATTTT. Translation gives CASSISAVSTDTQYF.

The chain couples TRBV7-2 to TRBJ1-2; 8 bases are a match to TRBD1. The CDR3 loop spans 13 amino acids. Germline V lookup: CDR1 SGHTA, CDR2 FQGNSA. V gave up 5 bases and J gave up 8 bases; unmatched junction bases: 7. This CDR3 reads CASSADRVWGYTF. The CDR3 DNA reads as TGTGCCAGCAGCGCGGACAGGGTGTGGGGCTACACCTTC.

This chain joins TRBV29-1 and TRBJ1-2; TRBD1 matches at 7 bases. J gave up 7 bases and V 6 bases, and 8 bases lay outside the gene matches. CDR3 length: 12 amino acids. In germline, CDR1 is SQVTM, CDR2 ANQGSEA. The CDR3 sequence: CSVDRVKGGYTF. DNA for the CDR3: TGCAGCGTCGACAGGGTAAAGGGTGGCTACACCTTC. Based on the CDR3 plus reference TRBV29-1 and TRBJ1-2, the full variable domain is SAVISQKPSRDICQRGTSLTIQCQVDSQVTMMFWYRQQPGQSLTLIATANQGSEATYESGFVIDKFPISRPNLTFSTLTVSNMSPEDSSIYLCSVDRVKGGYTFGSGTRLTVV.

This sequence joins TRBV5-4 and TRBJ1-1; 7 bases fit TRBD1. The CDR3 consists of 15 residues. Germline loops: CDR1 SGHNT, CDR2 YYREEE (reference sequence). The V segment lost 4 bases and the J segment 5 bases; nucleotides outside the gene matches: 11. Here the CDR3 reads CASSPQTGSRTEAFF. The CDR3 coding sequence is TGTGCCAGCAGCCCCCAGACAGGGAGTAGGACTGAAGCTTTCTTT.

The rearrangement links TRBV21-1 to TRBJ2-7; TRBD2, the D gene given by the table, was not confirmed from the DNA. TRBV21-1 is a recognized pseudogene. The CDR3 has 14 amino acids. The CDR3 here is CASKHGGNPYEQYF. As DNA, the CDR3 is TGTGCCAGCAAGCACGGAGGGAACCCCTACGAGCAGTACTTC.

This sequence joins TRBV14 and TRBJ2-7; tentative D call: TRBD2 (5 bases). V shed 4 bases and J shed 7 bases, with 8 bases lying between them. This CDR3 has 11 amino acids. Germline V CDR1 and CDR2: SGHDN, FVKESK. The CDR3, as DNA: TGTGCCAGCAGCCTCCAGCGGGAGCAGTACTTC. As protein: CASSLQREQYF. Supplemented by reference TRBV14 and TRBJ2-7, the full variable domain reads EAGVTQFPSHSVIEKGQTVTLRCDPISGHDNLYWYRRVMGKEIKFLLHFVKESKQDESGMPNNRFLAERTGGTYSTLKVQPAELEDSGVYFCASSLQREQYFGPGTRLTVT.

This chain joins TRBV24-1 and TRBJ2-2; tentative D call: TRBD1 (6 bases). The V gene's germline CDR1 is KGHDR and CDR2 SFDVKD. V was cut by 4 bases and J by 1 base, with 15 bases left in between. The CDR3 sequence is 17 residues long. CDR3 nucleotides: TGTGCCACCAGTGACTTGACAGGTCCCAAGAACACCGGGGAGCTGTTTTTT. It is translated as CATSDLTGPKNTGELFF.

The chain recombines TRBV6-5 with TRBJ1-1, with D possibly TRBD1 on 6 matching bases. Trimming cost V 7 bases and J 9 bases, with 18 bases left between them. Germline CDR1 reads MNHEY; CDR2 reads SVGAGI. The CDR3 is 13 amino acids. CDR3 DNA: TGTGCCAGCACCGGGGGGCAGGGGCGTCAAGCTTTCTTT. As protein: CASTGGQGRQAFF.

The chain couples TRBV2 to TRBJ2-7; D is uncertain. V was clipped by 10 bases and J by 0 bases, with 22 bases between them. The CDR3 runs 16 residues. The germline V gene encodes CDR1 SNHLY and CDR2 FYNNEI. CDR3 coding DNA: TGTGCCAACGATGTCCCGGTAGCCGCTCCCTCCTACGAGCAGTACTTC. The encoded protein is CANDVPVAAPSYEQYF.

The chain employs TRBV19 and TRBJ1-2; TRBD1 might be the D (5 bases). The CDR3 is 18 residues long. V was trimmed by 3 bases and J by 7 bases, leaving 27 bases between them. Germline CDR1 is LNHDA and CDR2 is SQIVND (reference sequence). The CDR3 reads CASSIRTLGGRSGSGYTF. The DNA of the CDR3 is TGTGCCAGTAGTATTAGGACCTTGGGGGGTCGGTCAGGAAGTGGCTACACCTTC.

The CDR3 DNA is TGTGCCAGCTCACCAGTAGAGGGGGTGAGCTTCTACGAGCAGTACTTC. Translated, it gives CASSPVEGVSFYEQYF. The chain is built from TRBV18 and TRBJ2-7; possibly TRBD1 for D (6 bases). Germline loops: CDR1 KGHSH, CDR2 LQKENI. The CDR3 consists of 16 residues. V shed 2 bases and J shed 3 bases, with 17 bases lying between them.

The V call is TRBV2, the J call TRBJ2-1; D remains ambiguous. V was shortened by 7 bases and J by 0 bases, with 4 bases between the two germline ends. CDR1 is SNHLY and CDR2 is FYNNEI in the germline V gene. This CDR3 contains 12 residues. CDR3 protein: CASTSSYNEQFF. The DNA for the CDR3 is TGTGCCAGCACCAGCTCCTACAATGAGCAGTTCTTC. The full variable domain, with the rest looked up from reference TRBV2 and TRBJ2-1, is EPEVTQTPSHQVTQMGQEVILRCVPISNHLYFYWYRQILGQKVEFLVSFYNNEISEKSEIFDDQFSVERPDGSNFTLKIRSTKLEDSAMYFCASTSSYNEQFFGPGTRLTVL.

CDR3 residues: CASSSLSTVRTGGYTF. The CDR3 region has the DNA TGTGCCAGCAGCTCCCTCTCGACGGTACGAACGGGAGGCTACACCTTC. J is TRBJ1-2 and V is TRBV7-9, with D uncertain. This CDR3 region has 16 residues. Trimming cost V 4 bases and J 8 bases, with 23 bases left between them. Germline CDR1 SEHNR, CDR2 FQNEAQ (reference sequence).

CDR3 residues: CASSAAPSGGGDTQYF. CDR3 in DNA: TGTGCCAGCAGCGCCGCCCCAAGCGGGGGGGGAGATACGCAGTATTTT. The chain links TRBV5-4 to TRBJ2-3; 10 bases are shared with TRBD2. With V trimmed by 4 bases and J by 5 bases, 10 bases remained unmatched. From germline, CDR1 is SGHNT and CDR2 YYREEE (reference sequence). The CDR3 consists of 16 residues.

V usage is TRBV9 and J usage is TRBJ1-1; 10 nucleotides match TRBD1. The length of the CDR3 is 15 residues. The germline V gene has CDR1 SGDLS and CDR2 YYNGEE. V lost 3 bases, J lost 0 bases, and 2 bases stayed unmatched. CDR3 residues: CASSGTGGLNTEAFF. The DNA for the CDR3 is TGTGCCAGCAGCGGGACAGGGGGTTTGAACACTGAAGCTTTCTTT.